The 23 T cell receptor beta chains below were found in one sample sequenced in a study of blood T cell repertoires in COVID-19. The method was immunoSEQ multiplex PCR; TCRdb's version includes in-frame clones alone and lacks a portion of them. The sample has about 270,000 clones, 75% to 85% seen once. The sample consisted of PBMCs or T cells enriched from blood (not recorded which). These receptors were taken from a woman between 50 and 59 years old with acute COVID-19.

The chain couples TRBV7-2 to TRBJ1-5; tentatively, D is TRBD1 (6 bases). Germline CDR1 SGHTA, CDR2 FQGNSA. V lost 6 bases to trimming and J lost 1 base, with 10 bases between them. This CDR3 has 14 residues. The CDR3 DNA reads as TGTGCCAGCAGGGGAGGGGGGAGCAATCAGCCCCAGCATTTT. It codes for CASRGGGSNQPQHF.

The chain has TRBV11-2 and TRBJ1-5, with 9 bases fitting TRBD1. Germline V gene sequence: CDR1 SGHAT, CDR2 FQNNGV. The CDR3 contains 15 residues. The J segment lost 5 bases and the V segment lost 1 base, leaving 3 bases of the junction unmatched. The CDR3 nucleotides read TGTGCCAGCAGCTTAGGACAGGGGGTCGATCAGCCCCAGCATTTT. This translates into CASSLGQGVDQPQHF.

The chain employs TRBV10-1 and TRBJ1-1; D is possibly TRBD1 (5 bases). The V gene's germline CDR1 is WNHNN and CDR2 SYGVQD (reference sequence). CDR3 length: 16 residues. V gave up 0 bases and J gave up 0 bases, with 11 bases separating them. CDR3 residues: CASSESLGGVNTEAFF. The CDR3 bases are TGCGCCAGCAGTGAGTCCTTGGGGGGGGTGAACACTGAAGCTTTCTTT.

The chain employs TRBV7-9 and TRBJ1-1, with D unclear. Trimming took 5 bases from V and 1 from J, leaving 14 bases between them. Germline-derived CDR1 and CDR2 are SEHNR and FQNEAQ (reference sequence). The CDR3 is 15 residues long. Here the CDR3 DNA reads TGTGCCAGCAGCCGCCCTAGCGGCGGGAACACTGAAGCTTTCTTT. This codes for CASSRPSGGNTEAFF.

In the case of this clone: This same CDR3 is encoded by further DNA sequences in the sample. The chain is built from TRBV19 and TRBJ1-2; no definite D call. Between the trimmed V and J ends, which lost 4 bases and 5 bases, there was a span of 8 bases. Germline-derived CDR1 and CDR2 are LNHDA and SQIVND (reference sequence). CDR3 size: 12 residues. In DNA, the CDR3 is TGTGCCAGTAGTACGAGGTTATATGGCTACACCTTC. Translation: CASSTRLYGYTF.

The chain uses TRBV11-2 and TRBJ1-3, with D maybe TRBD1 (5 bases). The CDR3 has 13 amino acids. Trimming took 4 bases from V and 7 from J, leaving 11 bases between them. The germline V gene encodes CDR1 SGHAT and CDR2 FQNNGV. The chain's CDR3 is CASSSDIFNTIYF. CDR3 nucleotides: TGTGCCAGCAGCTCGGACATCTTTAACACCATATATTTT.

This chain uses TRBV7-2 with TRBJ2-7; D possibly corresponds to TRBD1 (5 bases). The length of the CDR3 is 16 residues. Germline V gene data show CDR1 as SGHTA and CDR2 as FQGNSA. Between the trimmed V and J ends, which lost 1 base and 1 base, there was a span of 14 bases. CDR3: CASSLEVGLLSYEQYF. The CDR3 nucleotides read TGTGCCAGCAGCTTAGAGGTGGGGCTTCTGTCCTACGAGCAGTACTTC.

The chain has TRBV27 and TRBJ1-2, with D possibly matching TRBD1 (5 bases). In germline, CDR1 is MNHEY, CDR2 SMNVEV (reference sequence). The CDR3 has 12 amino acids. Trimming pared 6 bases from V and 3 bases from J, leaving 8 bases between. CDR3 loop: CASRGRDYGYTF. For the CDR3, the DNA is TGTGCCAGCAGGGGCAGGGACTATGGCTACACCTTC.

V usage is TRBV6-6 and J usage is TRBJ1-2; no clear D. Germline CDR1 MNHNY, CDR2 SVGAGI (reference sequence). Trimming took 4 bases from V and 6 from J, leaving 15 bases between them. There are 14 residues in the CDR3. CDR3 sequence: CASSFPGPGNGYTF. Here the CDR3 DNA reads TGTGCCAGCAGTTTCCCCGGGCCGGGGAATGGCTACACCTTC.

Here the CDR3 DNA reads TGTGCCAGTAGTACTTTGACAGCCCTTCGCTATGGCTACACCTTC. It codes for CASSTLTALRYGYTF. The chain has TRBV19 and TRBJ1-2; D might be TRBD1 (5 bases). Trimming stripped 4 bases from V and 4 bases from J, with 16 bases between. The germline V gene encodes CDR1 LNHDA and CDR2 SQIVND (reference sequence). The CDR3 consists of 15 residues. The entire variable domain, with the rest obtained from reference TRBV19 and TRBJ1-2, is as follows: DGGITQSPKYLFRKEGQNVTLSCEQNLNHDAMYWYRQDPGQGLRLIYYSQIVNDFQKGDIAEGYSVSREKKESFPLTVTSAQKNPTAFYLCASSTLTALRYGYTFGSGTRLTVV.

About this clone: The same CDR3 can be traced to other DNA sequences in this sample. The chain employs TRBV19 and TRBJ1-2; D may be TRBD1 (6 bases). The germline CDR1 and CDR2 sequences are LNHDA and SQIVND (reference sequence). The CDR3 is 12 amino acids. Trimming pared 5 bases from V and 5 bases from J, leaving 9 bases between. CDR3 protein: CASSPGQYGYTF. As DNA, the CDR3 is TGTGCCAGTAGTCCAGGACAGTATGGCTACACCTTC. The full variable domain, with the rest looked up from reference TRBV19 and TRBJ1-2, is DGGITQSPKYLFRKEGQNVTLSCEQNLNHDAMYWYRQDPGQGLRLIYYSQIVNDFQKGDIAEGYSVSREKKESFPLTVTSAQKNPTAFYLCASSPGQYGYTFGSGTRLTVV.

The chain joins TRBV5-6 to TRBJ2-1, with TRBD2 matching over 12 bases. Trimming at V came to 3 bases and at J to 7 bases, leaving 5 bases not matched to a gene. This CDR3 contains 15 residues. Germline V gives CDR1 SGHDT, CDR2 YYEEEE. The CDR3 loop reads CASSYGLAGLNEQFF. DNA of the CDR3: TGTGCCAGCAGCTACGGACTAGCGGGGCTAAATGAGCAGTTCTTC.

The genes are TRBV19 and TRBJ2-2, with D possibly matching TRBD2 (5 bases). Trimming took 3 bases from V and 5 from J, leaving 19 bases between them. The germline V gene encodes CDR1 LNHDA and CDR2 SQIVND (reference sequence). The CDR3 consists of 17 residues. Written as DNA, the CDR3 is TGTGCCAGTAGTATGAAGCGGTTAATAGAGTGGACCGGGGAGCTGTTTTTT. Translated: CASSMKRLIEWTGELFF. Full variable domain (missing parts from reference TRBV19 and TRBJ2-2): DGGITQSPKYLFRKEGQNVTLSCEQNLNHDAMYWYRQDPGQGLRLIYYSQIVNDFQKGDIAEGYSVSREKKESFPLTVTSAQKNPTAFYLCASSMKRLIEWTGELFFGEGSRLTVL.

DNA for the CDR3: TGTGCCAGCAGCCTTCCCGACAGGGATTATGGCTACACCTTC. Translating gives CASSLPDRDYGYTF. J is TRBJ1-2 and V is TRBV7-2, with 7 bases aligning to TRBD1. V shed 5 bases, J shed 5 bases, and the junction held 8 bases outside the gene matches. The germline CDR1 and CDR2 sequences are SGHTA and FQGNSA. The CDR3 runs to 14 residues.

The chain uses TRBV6-5 and TRBJ2-5; 7 bases align to TRBD1. V lost 2 bases to trimming and J lost 3 bases; unmatched junction nucleotides: 6. The CDR3 consists of 15 residues. The germline V gene has CDR1 MNHEY and CDR2 SVGAGI. CDR3 nucleotide sequence: TGTGCCAGCAGTTACCTCCGACAGGGAAAAGAGACCCAGTACTTC. As protein: CASSYLRQGKETQYF.

In this sample, this clone turned up once. V and J are TRBV10-3 and TRBJ1-1; no definite D call. The CDR3 has 14 residues. From germline, CDR1 is ENHRY and CDR2 SYGVKD. V was cut by 0 bases and J by 4 bases, with 9 bases left in between. CDR3: CAISESSGFTEAFF. The DNA of the CDR3 is TGTGCCATCAGTGAGTCGAGCGGATTCACTGAAGCTTTCTTT.

The V and J genes are TRBV7-9 and TRBJ1-2, with no clear D. With 0 bases removed from V and 8 bases from J, the gap between germline ends came to 13 bases. This CDR3 is built from 14 residues. Looked up from germline, CDR1 is SEHNR and CDR2 is FQNEAQ (reference sequence). Written as DNA, the CDR3 is TGTGCCAGCAGCTTAGCCTCCGACATTAGGGGCTACACCTTC. Translation gives CASSLASDIRGYTF.

This clone was counted once. The rearrangement joins TRBV7-9 to TRBJ1-6, with 7 nucleotides matching TRBD1. The CDR3 covers 16 residues. CDR1 is SEHNR and CDR2 is FQNEAQ in the germline V gene (reference sequence). After removal of 2 bases from V and 7 bases from J, the junction contained 8 bases not matched to a gene. The chain's CDR3 is CASSLRGQGGNSPLHF. The CDR3 DNA follows: TGTGCCAGCAGCTTAAGGGGGCAAGGGGGCAATTCACCCCTCCACTTT. Supplemented by reference TRBV7-9 and TRBJ1-6, the full variable domain reads DTGVSQNPRHKITKRGQNVTFRCDPISEHNRLYWYRQTLGQGPEFLTYFQNEAQLEKSRLLSDRFSAERPKGSFSTLEIQRTEQGDSAMYLCASSLRGQGGNSPLHFGNGTRLTVT.

The chain has TRBV29-1 and TRBJ2-7; a weak D match, TRBD1 (6 bases). This CDR3 contains 16 residues. Germline CDR1 and CDR2: SQVTM and ANQGSEA. CDR3 in DNA: TGCAGAGGGTACAGGGCCCTTCCCCTCTGGACCTACGAGCAGTACTTC. Protein product: CRGYRALPLWTYEQYF.

The rearrangement uses TRBV5-4 and TRBJ2-7; D call uncertain. Germline values: CDR1 SGHNT, CDR2 YYREEE (reference sequence). This CDR3 region has 14 residues. V lost 0 bases, J lost 0 bases, and 7 bases lay in between. The CDR3 sequence: CASSLDLDSYEQYF. CDR3 coding DNA: TGTGCCAGCAGCTTGGATCTAGACTCCTACGAGCAGTACTTC.

V usage is TRBV4-3 and J usage is TRBJ1-1; D is uncertain. Trimming cost V 0 bases and J 0 bases, with 8 bases left between them. Germline values: CDR1 LGHNA, CDR2 YSLEER. The CDR3 consists of 15 residues. The CDR3 region is CASSQDLDMNTEAFF. The CDR3 coding sequence is TGCGCCAGCAGCCAAGATCTCGACATGAACACTGAAGCTTTCTTT.

The chain recombines TRBV19 with TRBJ1-1; 8 bases match TRBD1. The CDR3 spans 14 residues. Unmatched junction bases numbered 11, after V lost 10 bases and J lost 4 bases. Looked up from germline, CDR1 is LNHDA and CDR2 is SQIVND (reference sequence). The CDR3 sequence is CAIKDREHGTEAFF. DNA for the CDR3: TGTGCCATAAAGGACAGGGAACACGGCACTGAAGCTTTCTTT.

V is TRBV9 and J is TRBJ1-1, with D perhaps matching TRBD1 (6 bases). CDR1 SGDLS and CDR2 YYNGEE come from the germline V gene. Trimming cost V 4 bases and J 6 bases, with 19 bases left between them. The CDR3 runs to 15 residues. CDR3 sequence (DNA): TGTGCCAGCAGCCCGCGGCAGGGGACGCATGCTGAAGCTTTCTTT. Amino acid sequence: CASSPRQGTHAEAFF.